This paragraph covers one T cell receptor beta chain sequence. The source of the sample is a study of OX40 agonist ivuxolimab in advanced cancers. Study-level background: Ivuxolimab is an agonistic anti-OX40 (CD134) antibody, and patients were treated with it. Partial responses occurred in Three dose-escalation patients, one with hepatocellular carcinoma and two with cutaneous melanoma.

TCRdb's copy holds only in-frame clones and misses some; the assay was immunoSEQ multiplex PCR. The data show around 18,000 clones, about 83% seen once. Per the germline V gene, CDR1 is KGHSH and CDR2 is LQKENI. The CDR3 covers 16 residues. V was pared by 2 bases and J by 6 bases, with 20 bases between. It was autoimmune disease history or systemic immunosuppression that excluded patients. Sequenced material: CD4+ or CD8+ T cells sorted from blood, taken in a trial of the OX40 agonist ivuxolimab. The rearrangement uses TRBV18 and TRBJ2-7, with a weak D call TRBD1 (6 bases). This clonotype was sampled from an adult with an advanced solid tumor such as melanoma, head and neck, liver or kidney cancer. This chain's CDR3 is CASSPTLQGQGTEQYF. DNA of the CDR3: TGTGCCAGCTCACCAACACTACAGGGACAAGGCACCGAGCAGTACTTC. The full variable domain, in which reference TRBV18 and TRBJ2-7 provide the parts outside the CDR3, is NAGVMQNPRHLVRRRGQEARLRCSPMKGHSHVYWYRQLPEEGLKFMVYLQKENIIDESGMPKERFSAEFPKEGPSILRIQQVVRGDSAAYFCASSPTLQGQGTEQYFGPGTRLTVT.